This TCR beta chain originates from a study of T cell repertoires in cytomegalovirus infection. V lost 5 bases and J lost 0, with 16 bases in between. Germline loops: CDR1 SEHNR, CDR2 FQNEAQ (reference sequence). The CDR3 spans 16 residues. This clonotype was detected a few times. Its antigen is currently unknown. Using its own MiXCR run on the reads, TCRdb lists one record per CDR3 protein. This sample has about 920,000 distinct CDR3 sequences; under 40% occur once, and the top ten carry over 10%. J is TRBJ2-5 and V is TRBV7-9; TRBD2 is a possible D gene (6 bases). The material sequenced was cultured CD8+ T cells from PBMCs, taken from culture after CMV antigen stimulation. The source is a human donor in good health (CMV status not recorded). Some clones in this sample may be carry-over from other donors' samples. CDR3 coding DNA: TGTGCCAGCAGCCGGCGGGGACCTTGGTACCAAGAGACCCAGTACTTC. Translation: CASSRRGPWYQETQYF.